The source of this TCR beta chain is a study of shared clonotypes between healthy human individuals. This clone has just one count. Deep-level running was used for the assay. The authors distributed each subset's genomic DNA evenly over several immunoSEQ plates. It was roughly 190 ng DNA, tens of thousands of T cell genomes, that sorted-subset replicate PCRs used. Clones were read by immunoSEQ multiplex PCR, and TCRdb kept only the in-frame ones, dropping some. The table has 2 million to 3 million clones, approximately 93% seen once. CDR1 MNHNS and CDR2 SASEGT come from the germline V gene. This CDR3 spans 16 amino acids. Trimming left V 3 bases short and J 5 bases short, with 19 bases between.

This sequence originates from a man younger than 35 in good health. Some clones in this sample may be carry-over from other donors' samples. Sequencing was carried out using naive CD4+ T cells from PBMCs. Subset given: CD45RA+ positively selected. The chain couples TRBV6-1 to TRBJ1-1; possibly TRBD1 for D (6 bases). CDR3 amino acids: CASSDQFYRVGTEAFF. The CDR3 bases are TGTGCCAGCAGTGATCAGTTTTACAGGGTAGGAACTGAAGCTTTCTTT.